One T cell receptor beta chain is described in this entry. Its antigen is not identified. This record belongs to a study of identifying expanded T cells in peripheral blood. Here immunoSEQ multiplex PCR was the method, and the copy in TCRdb shows in-frame clones only, minus some. The sample yields nearly 60,000 clones, more than 70% seen once. Study observations and caveats: Over two and four weeks, about 15 and 19 clones changed, versus 1.2 between replicates.

Sequenced input: blood. The receptor was isolated from a person between 18 and 70 years old in good health.

CDR3 region: CASSENRMGRDTQYF. CDR3 in DNA: TGTGCCAGCAGTGAAAATCGAATGGGGCGAGATACGCAGTATTTT. The rearrangement uses TRBV25-1 and TRBJ2-3; possible D gene TRBD1, 5 bases. The CDR3 runs to 15 residues. Trimming pared 2 bases from V and 5 bases from J, leaving 14 bases between. Germline assignment: CDR1 MGHDK and CDR2 SYGVNS.